This TCR beta chain was recorded in a study of cytomegalovirus exposure and HLA in healthy donors. CDR1 MNHNS and CDR2 SASEGT come from the germline V gene. V lost 1 base to trimming and J lost 2 bases, with 11 bases between them. The CDR3 is 15 residues long. A multiplex PCR was run with 60 Vbeta primers and 13 Jbeta primers. Data came from immunoSEQ multiplex PCR; TCRdb stores just in-frame clones and leaves some out. The profile shows 180,000 or so clones, less than 90% of them singletons. The sample consisted of PBMCs. This rearrangement joins TRBV6-1 to TRBJ1-2; perhaps TRBD1 as D (6 bases). The TCR was taken from a girl between 5 and 17 years old in good health and CMV-seropositive. The CDR3 loop reads CASSEGTVLNYGYTF. CDR3 DNA: TGTGCCAGCAGTGAAGGGACAGTCCTCAACTATGGCTACACCTTC.